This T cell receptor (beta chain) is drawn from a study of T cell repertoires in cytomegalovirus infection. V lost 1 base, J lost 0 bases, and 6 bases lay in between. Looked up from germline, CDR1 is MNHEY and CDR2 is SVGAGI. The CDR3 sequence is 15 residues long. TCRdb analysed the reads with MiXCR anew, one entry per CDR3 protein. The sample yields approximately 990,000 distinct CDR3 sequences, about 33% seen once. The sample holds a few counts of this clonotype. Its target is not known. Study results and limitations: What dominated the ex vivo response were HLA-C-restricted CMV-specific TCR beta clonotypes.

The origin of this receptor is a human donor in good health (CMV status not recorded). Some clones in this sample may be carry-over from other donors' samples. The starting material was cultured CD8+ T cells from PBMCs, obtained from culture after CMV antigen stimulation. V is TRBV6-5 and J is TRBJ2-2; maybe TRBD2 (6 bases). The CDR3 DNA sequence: TGTGCCAGCAGTTACTTAGCGGCGAACACCGGGGAGCTGTTTTTT. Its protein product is CASSYLAANTGELFF.